These 8 T cell receptor beta chains originate from one sample sequenced in a study of cytomegalovirus exposure and HLA in healthy donors. Amplification used 60 Vbeta primers and 13 Jbeta primers. Profiling relied on immunoSEQ multiplex PCR, and the TCRdb table lists in-frame clones only, not all of them. The data show roughly 140,000 clones, about 75% seen once. The specimen sequenced was PBMCs. The source is a male donor in good health and CMV-seronegative.

This clone was seen more than once but under ten times. The same CDR3 can be traced to other DNA sequences in this sample. V gene TRBV5-4 combines with J gene TRBJ2-7; 8 nucleotides align to TRBD2. Looked up from germline, CDR1 is SGHNT and CDR2 is YYREEE (reference sequence). V gave up 0 bases and J gave up 6 bases; unmatched junction bases: 5. The CDR3 covers 14 residues. The CDR3 spells CASSLAGGPSEQYF. CDR3 nucleotide sequence: TGTGCCAGCAGCTTGGCGGGAGGGCCTTCCGAGCAGTACTTC. The full variable domain, completed using reference TRBV5-4 and TRBJ2-7, is ETGVTQSPTHLIKTRGQQVTLRCSSQSGHNTVSWYQQALGQGPQFIFQYYREEENGRGNFPPRFSGLQFPNYSSELNVNALELDDSALYLCASSLAGGPSEQYFGPGTRLTVT.

This clone was counted only a few times. CDR3 in amino acids: CASSLGGGTEAFF. CDR3 coding DNA: TGTGCCAGCAGCTTAGGCGGGGGCACTGAAGCTTTCTTT. The V gene is TRBV7-6, the J gene TRBJ1-1, with a weak D call TRBD1 (5 bases). This CDR3 contains 13 residues. With 1 base removed from V and 4 bases from J, the gap between germline ends came to 7 bases. Germline CDR1 reads SGHVS; CDR2 reads FNYEAQ.

This chain uses TRBV19 with TRBJ2-1; 12 bases fit TRBD2. The germline gives CDR1 LNHDA, CDR2 SQIVND (reference sequence). After removal of 1 base from V and 4 bases from J, the junction contained 2 bases not matched to a gene. CDR3 size: 16 residues. CDR3 nucleotides: TGTGCCAGTAGTATAGGCCTAGCGGGAGGGTACAATGAGCAGTTCTTC. Encoded protein: CASSIGLAGGYNEQFF.

The chain employs TRBV14 and TRBJ1-1; D unclear. Germline assignment: CDR1 SGHDN and CDR2 FVKESK. The germline V and J ends were trimmed by 5 bases and 0 bases, with 10 bases remaining between them. This CDR3 comprises 14 residues. The CDR3 is CASSARRMNTEAFF. The CDR3 DNA follows: TGTGCCAGCAGCGCACGGCGGATGAACACTGAAGCTTTCTTT.

This chain joins TRBV9 and TRBJ1-5; possible D gene TRBD1, 5 bases. This CDR3 spans 14 amino acids. The V end lost 0 bases, the J end lost 1 base, and 5 bases lay between the germline ends. CDR1 and CDR2 from the germline V gene are SGDLS and YYNGEE. Written as DNA, the CDR3 is TGTGCCAGCAGCGTAGGACAGAGCAATCAGCCCCAGCATTTT. Translated, it gives CASSVGQSNQPQHF.

V gene TRBV6-5 combines with J gene TRBJ2-7, with 9 positions matching TRBD1. CDR1 and CDR2 from the germline V gene are MNHEY and SVGAGI. V dropped 6 bases and J dropped 12; count of bases not matched to a gene: 18. This CDR3 is 15 amino acids long. CDR3 bases: TGTGCCAGCAGAGATTTGGGTGTGGACAGGGGAATCTGGTACTTC. Protein product: CASRDLGVDRGIWYF.

The genes are TRBV19 and TRBJ1-2; 8 bases are shared with TRBD1. CDR1 and CDR2 from the germline V gene are LNHDA and SQIVND (reference sequence). V dropped 3 bases and J dropped 7; count of bases not matched to a gene: 7. The CDR3 is 14 residues long. CDR3 sequence: CASSIGQGAGGYTF. The CDR3 DNA reads as TGTGCCAGTAGTATCGGGCAGGGGGCCGGTGGCTACACCTTC.

The V and J genes are TRBV18 and TRBJ1-1, with D hard to call. This CDR3 comprises 15 residues. Trimming left V 0 bases short and J 1 base short, with 9 bases between. Germline V gene data show CDR1 as KGHSH and CDR2 as LQKENI. The CDR3 region has the DNA TGTGCCAGCTCACCACCCCCAGGAAGGAACACTGAAGCTTTCTTT. Its translation is CASSPPPGRNTEAFF.